These T cell receptor beta chains were read from a single sample in a study of blood T cell repertoires in COVID-19. The table came from immunoSEQ multiplex PCR; TCRdb's copy has only in-frame clones and leaves some out. The sample has 30,000 to 40,000 clones; approximately 90% are singletons. Sequencing used peripheral blood. All receptors come from a man aged 50 to 60 with active or convalescent COVID-19. Both conserved end residues are part of each CDR3. The D gene is left open where the match is weak. Expanded clones are given a class, and other clones once, few, many or no size at all.

TRBJ2-7 | TRBV27 | - | - | TGTGCCAGCAGTTTCTGGACTCCTACCTACGAGCAGTACTTC | CASSFWTPTYEQYF
TRBJ2-1 | TRBV28 | - | once | TGTGCCAGTCGGTACAGGGCGAACAATGAGCAGTTCTTC | CASRYRANNEQFF
TRBJ2-5 | TRBV10-3 | TRBD2 | - | TGTGCCGTGGGAGGGGAAGAGACCCAGTACTTC | CAVGGEETQYF
TRBJ2-1 | TRBV11-2 | - | - | TGTGCCAGCAGCTCTCTAGGGGTATCCTACAATGAGCAGTTCTTC | CASSSLGVSYNEQFF
TRBJ1-5 | TRBV4-1 | - | - | TGCGCCAGCAGCCAAGGATGGTGGACAGACGTATTTCAGCCCCAGCATTTT | CASSQGWWTDVFQPQHF
TRBJ2-3 | TRBV5-6 | - | - | TGTGCCAGCAGCTTTTTTGCGGGGGATACGCAGTATTTT | CASSFFAGDTQYF
TRBJ2-7 | TRBV28 | TRBD1 | few | TGTGCCAGCAGTTTACTAGGACAGGGGTCCTACGAGCAGTACTTC | CASSLLGQGSYEQYF
TRBJ2-1 | TRBV30 | - | few | TGTGCCTGGAAAGGGGCAGGCTCCTACAATGAGCAGTTCTTC | CAWKGAGSYNEQFF
TRBJ2-3 | TRBV10-1 | TRBD2 | - | TGCGCCAGCAGTGAGTCGGGACTAGCGGAGGATACGCAGTATTTT | CASSESGLAEDTQYF
TRBJ2-1 | TRBV5-4 | TRBD2 | once | TGTGCCAGCAGTTCCGGTGGGACTAGCGGGAGCAATGAGCAGTTCTTC | CASSSGGTSGSNEQFF
TRBJ1-1 | TRBV11-3 | TRBD1 | - | TGTGCCAGCAGCGACAGGGTGAGCACTGAAGCTTTCTTT | CASSDRVSTEAFF
TRBJ2-5 | TRBV5-1 | - | once | TGCGCCAGCAGCTTGGGCCGCGGGGACCCCCAAGAGACCCAGTACTTC | CASSLGRGDPQETQYF
TRBJ1-2 | TRBV6-1 | - | - | TGTGCCAGCAGTGACGCCTACCCGGGACATGCCAACTATGGCTACACCTTC | CASSDAYPGHANYGYTF
TRBJ1-6 | TRBV28 | - | - | TGTGCCAGCAGTTTGAGAGGGAGGGGGAATTCACCCCTCCACTTT | CASSLRGRGNSPLHF
TRBJ2-1 | TRBV14 | - | - | TGTGCCAGCAGCCAGGGCGTTTACAATGAGCAGTTCTTC | CASSQGVYNEQFF
TRBJ1-2 | TRBV5-4 | - | - | TGTGCCAGCAGCCGCGACAGACAGTATGGCTACACCTTC | CASSRDRQYGYTF
TRBJ2-7 | TRBV28 | - | - | TGTGCCAGCAGTTTAAGGAGGGATCATTCTTACGAGCAGTACTTC | CASSLRRDHSYEQYF
TRBJ2-1 | TRBV24-1 | TRBD2 | - | TGTGCCACCAGTGATTTTCGCGGGAGGGGGGGCAATGAGCAGTTCTTC | CATSDFRGRGGNEQFF
TRBJ2-3 | TRBV19 | - | - | TGTGCCAGTAGTATAGAGGGCACGGTGGCCTCAGATACGCAGTATTTT | CASSIEGTVASDTQYF
TRBJ2-6 | TRBV9 | TRBD2 | - | TGTGCCAGCAGCGCGGGACTAGCGGGAGCTGGGGCCAACGTCCTGACTTTC | CASSAGLAGAGANVLTF
TRBJ2-5 | TRBV7-7 | TRBD1 | - | TGTGCTAGCAGCTCGGGACAGGGAGAGACCCAGTACTTC | CASSSGQGETQYF
TRBJ1-1 | TRBV6-5 | - | - | TGTGCCAGCAGCCCAACCGGAGGAGGGTTCGGAGCTTTCTTT | CASSPTGGGFGAFF
TRBJ2-7 | TRBV5-1 | TRBD2 | - | TGCGCCAGCAGCACCGGGACTAGCGGATATGCCGAGCAGTACTTC | CASSTGTSGYAEQYF
TRBJ2-7 | TRBV5-1 | TRBD1 | - | TGCGCCAGCAGCTTGGGACAGGGAACGACCTACGAGCAGTACTTC | CASSLGQGTTYEQYF
TRBJ2-7 | TRBV6-5 | - | - | TGTGCCAGCAACCTTCGGCAGGGAACGGCCTACGAGCAGTACTTC | CASNLRQGTAYEQYF
TRBJ1-6 | TRBV6-5 | - | - | TGTGCCAGCAGTTACCGTCTTAAGGGGCTGAATTCACCCCTCCACTTT | CASSYRLKGLNSPLHF
TRBJ2-5 | TRBV29-1 | TRBD1 | - | TGCAGCGTTGAAGGGGGACAGGGACTGAAGACCCAGTACTTC | CSVEGGQGLKTQYF
TRBJ2-7 | TRBV11-3 | - | once | TGTGCCAGCAGCCCCGGGCCCCTCGACTACTACGAGCAGTACTTC | CASSPGPLDYYEQYF
TRBJ2-7 | TRBV2 | TRBD1 | - | TGTGCCAGCAGTGGGGACAGGGCAGCTTCCTACGAGCAGTACTTC | CASSGDRAASYEQYF
TRBJ2-2 | TRBV7-6 | - | - | TGTGCCAGCAATGAGAACGGGGAGCTGTTTTTT | CASNENGELFF
TRBJ1-5 | TRBV16 | - | - | TGTGCCAGCAGCCAAAGGGAGGAGGGCAATCAGCCCCAGCATTTT | CASSQREEGNQPQHF
TRBJ2-3 | TRBV14 | TRBD2 | - | TGTGCCAGCAGCGCTAGGACTAGCGTAACAGATACGCAGTATTTT | CASSARTSVTDTQYF
TRBJ2-2 | TRBV5-8 | - | once | TGTGCCAGCAGCCGCGACAGGAACACCGGGGAGCTGTTTTTT | CASSRDRNTGELFF
TRBJ2-7 | TRBV18 | TRBD1 | - | TGTGCCAGCTCACCTTGGACAGGGGCCTACGAGCAGTACTTC | CASSPWTGAYEQYF
TRBJ1-5 | TRBV28 | - | - | TGTGCCAGCAGTTTATCGTTCAGGGGAGATCAGCCCCAGCATTTT | CASSLSFRGDQPQHF
TRBJ1-2 | TRBV10-3 | TRBD1 | - | TGTGCCATCAGGGACAGGGGCGATGGCTACACCTTC | CAIRDRGDGYTF
TRBJ2-1 | TRBV5-1 | - | - | TGCGCCAGCAGCTTGTGGGGGGACCAGGGTGGATACAATGAGCAGTTCTTC | CASSLWGDQGGYNEQFF
TRBJ1-2 | TRBV5-4 | TRBD1 | - | TGTGCCAGCAGCTTTGACAGGGGAGATGGCTACACCTTC | CASSFDRGDGYTF
TRBJ2-7 | TRBV5-4 | - | - | TGTGCCAGCAGCTTCGCTCCTTCGTCGGGCGAGCAGTACTTC | CASSFAPSSGEQYF
TRBJ2-7 | TRBV30 | - | - | TGTGCCTGGAGTGTAAAATTCGGCGCGGCTTACTCCTACGAGCAGTACTTC | CAWSVKFGAAYSYEQYF
TRBJ1-1 | TRBV4-3 | - | - | TGCGCCAGCAGCCAACTCCGACTCTTGGGTATGAACACTGAAGCTTTCTTT | CASSQLRLLGMNTEAFF
TRBJ2-1 | TRBV5-6 | - | - | TGTGCCAGCAGCTCTGGCGGGTCTAGCTGGCACAATGAGCAGTTCTTC | CASSSGGSSWHNEQFF